These T cell receptor beta chains were read from a single sample in a study of chemoradiotherapy in HPV16-positive cancers. Sequencing used immunoSEQ multiplex PCR; TCRdb keeps in-frame clones, though not all of them. The sample lists 1,000 to 1,500 clones; around 88% were seen once. Sequenced here: tumor tissue, sampled from a patient who underwent chemoradiotherapy. These TCRs come from a human donor with HPV-associated anogenital cancer. CDR3s include the opening cysteine and the closing phenylalanine or tryptophan.

TRBJ2-7	TRBV28	CASSLERASSYEQYF
TRBJ2-7	TRBV29-1	CSVVLGNEQYF
TRBJ1-1	TRBV29-1	CSVAVGGGGTEAFF
TRBJ1-2	TRBV5-4	CASSLVQGLQRGYTF
TRBJ1-4	TRBV10-2	CASRDRGPEKLFF
TRBJ1-4	TRBV7-8	CASSNAWDEKLFF
TRBJ2-3	TRBV7-9	CASSFIAGDTDTQYF
TRBJ2-7	TRBV23-1	CASRGQSYEQYF
TRBJ2-2	TRBV6-4	CASSALAGDDTGELFF
TRBJ1-4	TRBV2	CASRPNRGQTNEKLFF
TRBJ2-1	TRBV5-1	CASSISGTEYNEQFF
TRBJ1-1	TRBV9	CASSGGGPTEAFF
TRBJ2-3	TRBV16	CASSRRVRGKSTDTQYF
TRBJ2-3	TRBV28	CASSSPSSRTVTDTQYF
TRBJ2-5	TRBV19	CASSIRAGGFETQYF
TRBJ2-7	TRBV27	CASSLSGGPHEQYF
TRBJ1-3	TRBV6-6	CASLDSGNTIYF
TRBJ2-2	TRBV15	CATSRGTGDTGELFF
TRBJ1-1	TRBV25-1	CASLGTGIMNTEAFF
TRBJ2-3	TRBV27	CASSPWTDTDTQYF
TRBJ2-2	TRBV28	CASSLGGFTGELFF
TRBJ2-2	TRBV7-7	CASSLVGNTGELFF
TRBJ2-3	TRBV7-2	CASSLGGQGVPDTQYF
TRBJ2-7	TRBV28	CATSETYEQYF
TRBJ1-2	TRBV27	CASSPSGGSYGYTF
TRBJ1-4	TRBV23-1	CASIQAAATNEKLFF
TRBJ2-1	TRBV28	CASSPIGASGSLVNEQFF
TRBJ2-2	TRBV4-1	CASSQGSGRGGSTGELFF
TRBJ2-7	TRBV2	CASSNDLYEQYF
TRBJ2-2	TRBV10-1	CASRRTSGRAYAGELFF
TRBJ2-5	TRBV7-3	CASSKGPGPGGTQYF
TRBJ2-7	TRBV11-2	CASSLWTSGTREQYF
TRBJ2-7	TRBV13	CASSLIAVNPYEQYF
TRBJ2-7	TRBV19	CASSGQGALYEQYF
TRBJ1-3	TRBV13	CASSFARSTIYF
TRBJ2-2	TRBV28	CASLKHKANTGELFF
TRBJ2-6	TRBV4-2	CASSQDGTSGANVLTF
TRBJ2-7	TRBV4-3	CASSQDRGLIADYEQYF
TRBJ2-1	TRBV10-1	CASSEGGRRRYGDNEQFF
TRBJ2-5	TRBV30	CAWSVPRGTNQETQYF
TRBJ1-6	TRBV27	CASSLSPRRYNSPLHF
TRBJ2-5	TRBV28	CASREGALETQYF
TRBJ1-1	TRBV11-3	CASSLDSNTEAFF
TRBJ2-7	TRBV14	CASSQPGLAYEQYF
TRBJ2-7	TRBV9	CASSRSEEYEQYF
TRBJ1-5	TRBV28	CASSFWDRVQPQHF
TRBJ1-4	TRBV19	CASRQGANEKLFF
TRBJ2-2	TRBV4-1	CASSQVSQGRLNTGELFF
TRBJ1-5	TRBV30	CAWSALGQGSNQPQHF
TRBJ1-5	TRBV19	CASSIIGGNQPQHF
TRBJ2-5	TRBV10-3	CAIGGGQETQYF
TRBJ1-2	TRBV6-1	CASSERSGGYFLYGYTF
TRBJ1-2	TRBV5-4	CASSQKLQGFYGYTF
TRBJ1-2	TRBV2	CASSEALRGPTF
TRBJ2-1	TRBV10-3	CAIQKSGSGTGYNEQFF
TRBJ1-6	TRBV5-1	CASSLGTDSSYNSPLHF
TRBJ2-5	TRBV4-2	CASSQVSGQYQETQYF
TRBJ1-4	TRBV10-3	CAIKAGNNEKLFF